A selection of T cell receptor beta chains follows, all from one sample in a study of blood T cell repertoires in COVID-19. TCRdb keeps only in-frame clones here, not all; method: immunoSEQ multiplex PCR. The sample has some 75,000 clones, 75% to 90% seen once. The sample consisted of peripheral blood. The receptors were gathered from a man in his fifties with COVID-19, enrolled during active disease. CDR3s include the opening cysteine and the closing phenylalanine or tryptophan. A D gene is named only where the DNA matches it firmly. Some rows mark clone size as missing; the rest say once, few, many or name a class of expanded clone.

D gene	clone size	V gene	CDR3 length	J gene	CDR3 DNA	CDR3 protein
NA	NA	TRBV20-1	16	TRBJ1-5	TGCAGTGCTAATGATCAGTCAGGTTATAGCAATCAGCCCCAGCATTTT	CSANDQSGYSNQPQHF
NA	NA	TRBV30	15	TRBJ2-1	TGTGCCTGGGTACAGTTAGGGGTAACCTACAATGAGCAGTTCTTC	CAWVQLGVTYNEQFF
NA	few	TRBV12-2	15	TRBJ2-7	TGTGCAAGTCGCCTACTCCCCCAAGCGCTCTACGAGCAGTACTTC	CASRLLPQALYEQYF
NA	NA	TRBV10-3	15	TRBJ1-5	TGTGCCATCAGTGAGTCGGTGGGCGAATTTCAGCCCCAGCATTTT	CAISESVGEFQPQHF
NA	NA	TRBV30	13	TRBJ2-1	TGTGCCTGGAGCCGCAGTACCTACAATGAGCAGTTCTTC	CAWSRSTYNEQFF
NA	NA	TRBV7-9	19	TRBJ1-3	TGTGCCAGCAGCTTATGGGTCGGAGGGGCATATAGCTCTGGAAACACCATATATTTT	CASSLWVGGAYSSGNTIYF
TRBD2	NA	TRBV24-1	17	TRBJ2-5	TGTGCCACCAGTGCCTCCGGGACTAGAGAGGCCGGGGAGACCCAGTACTTC	CATSASGTREAGETQYF
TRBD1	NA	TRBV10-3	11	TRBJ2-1	TGTGCCATCAGTCCTGACAGGGGGCAGTTCTTC	CAISPDRGQFF
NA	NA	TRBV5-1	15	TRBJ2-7	TGCGCCAGCAGCTTGTTGGGGGGAGGAACCTACGAGCAGTACTTC	CASSLLGGGTYEQYF
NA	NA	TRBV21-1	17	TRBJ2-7	TGTGCCAGCAGCGCCCCGGCGCCAGACAAAATATTATACGAGCAGTACTTC	CASSAPAPDKILYEQYF
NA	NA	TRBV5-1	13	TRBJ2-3	TGCGCCAGCAGCTCGCAGTCCACAGATACGCAGTATTTT	CASSSQSTDTQYF
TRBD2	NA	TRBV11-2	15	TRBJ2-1	TGTGCCAGCAGCCCCAGGACTAGCGGTCGGAATGAGCAGTTCTTC	CASSPRTSGRNEQFF
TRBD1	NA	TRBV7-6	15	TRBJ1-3	TGTGCCAGCAGCTTAGCACAGGGGGCTGGAAACACCATATATTTT	CASSLAQGAGNTIYF
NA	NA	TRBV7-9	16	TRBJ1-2	TGTGCCAGCAGCTTAGCCCGGGACATCGACCTGTATGGCTACACCTTC	CASSLARDIDLYGYTF
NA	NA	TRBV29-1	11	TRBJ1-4	TGCAGCGTTAGAGTTAATGAAAAACTGTTTTTT	CSVRVNEKLFF
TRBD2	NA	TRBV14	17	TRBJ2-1	TGTGCCAGCAGCCACCGCGCCGGGACTAGCGTAGTGAATGAGCAGTTCTTC	CASSHRAGTSVVNEQFF